The 25 T cell receptor beta chains given below trace back to one sample, sequenced in a study of blood T cells in healthy people across ages. A J-beta primer mix and a sample-barcoded 5' primer were used in a second PCR of about 7 to 12 cycles. Using its own MiXCR run on the 5' RACE reads, TCRdb lists one record per CDR3 protein. This sample has roughly 1.7 million distinct CDR3 sequences; about 31% occur once, and the top ten carry around 11%. The specimen was blood. The receptors stem from a woman aged 30 to 39 in good health.

This clonotype was counted at least ten times. The gene calls are TRBV4-1 and TRBJ2-1; 9 nucleotides match TRBD2. The junction had 19 bases not matched to a gene; V was cut back by 0 bases and J by 10 bases. The CDR3 totals 19 residues. The germline CDR1 and CDR2 sequences are MGHRA and YSYEKL. The chain's CDR3 is CASSQEPPAGGSNHREQFF. In DNA form, the CDR3 reads TGCGCCAGCAGCCAAGAACCCCCAGCGGGAGGTTCCAATCACAGGGAGCAGTTCTTC.

Only one count was recorded for this clonotype. J is TRBJ2-7 and V is TRBV9; TRBD1 might be the D (6 bases). CDR1 SGDLS and CDR2 YYNGEE come from the germline V gene. The V end was cut by 5 bases, the J end by 0 bases, with 15 bases between. The CDR3 runs to 15 residues. The CDR3 region has the DNA TGTGCCAGCAGTAGGGGGACGAAGAGCTCCTACGAGCAGTACTTC. Protein sequence: CASSRGTKSSYEQYF.

The chain combines TRBV27 with TRBJ2-4; D not resolved. The CDR3 sequence is 19 residues long. CDR1 is MNHEY and CDR2 is SMNVEV in the germline V gene (reference sequence). Trimming took off 8 bases at V and 3 bases at J, with 29 bases between the two ends. The CDR3 reads CASPRVPPSILIFKNIQYF. CDR3 DNA: TGTGCCAGCCCCCGAGTCCCCCCGTCTATACTAATATTCAAAAACATTCAGTACTTC.

The gene calls are TRBV20-1 and TRBJ2-7; possible D gene TRBD1, 5 bases. CDR1 and CDR2 (germline): DFQATT, SNEGSKA (reference sequence). The CDR3 length is 15 residues. With 1 base removed from V and 4 bases from J, the gap between germline ends came to 17 bases. The CDR3 sequence is CSARVSAGKIYEQYF. Here the CDR3 DNA reads TGCAGTGCTAGAGTATCGGCAGGGAAAATTTACGAGCAGTACTTC.

The chain recombines TRBV7-7 with TRBJ2-7, with D perhaps TRBD1 (7 bases). There are 16 residues in the CDR3. CDR1 is SSHAT and CDR2 is FNYEAQ in the germline V gene (reference sequence). The V gene lost 6 bases and the J gene lost 0 bases, with 18 bases spanning the gap. The CDR3 loop reads CASRRLETGFSYEQYF. The CDR3 DNA reads as TGTGCCAGCAGACGACTAGAGACAGGGTTCTCCTACGAGCAGTACTTC.

The chain has TRBV3-1 and TRBJ1-2; D gene unclear. The germline CDR1 and CDR2 sequences are LGHDT and YNNKEL (reference sequence). The CDR3 contains 16 residues. V lost 0 bases to trimming and J lost 4 bases, with 15 bases between them. CDR3: CASSQDRRGVAYGYTF. For the CDR3, the DNA is TGTGCCAGCAGCCAAGATCGGAGAGGTGTAGCCTATGGCTACACCTTC.

This clonotype was detected only once. V usage is TRBV4-2 and J usage is TRBJ2-7; tentative D call: TRBD1 (5 bases). The V gene lost 0 bases and the J gene lost 2 bases, with 14 bases spanning the gap. CDR1 LGHNA and CDR2 YNFKEQ come from the germline V gene. This CDR3 is 16 amino acids long. CDR3 loop: CASSQDLGQGTYEQYF. The CDR3 bases are TGTGCCAGCAGCCAAGATCTAGGGCAGGGAACCTACGAGCAGTACTTC.

This clonotype was detected only a few times. This chain connects TRBV9 to TRBJ2-5; D might be TRBD1 (5 bases). Germline V CDR1 and CDR2: SGDLS, YYNGEE. The ends were cut back, 4 bases at V and 1 base at J, with 17 bases in the middle. The CDR3 is 16 amino acids. The CDR3 loop is CASSPLGRQIQETQYF. The CDR3 region has the DNA TGTGCCAGCAGCCCTCTAGGGCGACAGATCCAAGAGACCCAGTACTTC.

The chain carries TRBV3-1 and TRBJ1-1, with TRBD1 matching over 7 bases. CDR1 and CDR2 (germline): LGHDT, YNNKEL (reference sequence). V shed 10 bases and J 1 base; nucleotides not matched to a gene: 12. The CDR3 extends over 15 amino acids. CDR3 in DNA: TGTGCCATAACACAGGGGTTTCAACAGAACACTGAAGCTTTCTTT. Protein: CAITQGFQQNTEAFF. The entire variable domain, with the rest obtained from reference TRBV3-1 and TRBJ1-1, is as follows: DTAVSQTPKYLVTQMGNDKSIKCEQNLGHDTMYWYKQDSKKFLKIMFSYNNKELIINETVPNRFSPKSPDKAHLNLHINSLELGDSAVYFCAITQGFQQNTEAFFGQGTRLTVV.

The chain recombines TRBV28 with TRBJ1-2; 10 bases are shared with TRBD1. Germline CDR1 is MDHEN and CDR2 is SYDVKM. This CDR3 has 15 residues. The V gene end was trimmed by 3 bases and the J gene end by 8 bases; junction bases not matched to a gene: 9. In DNA form, the CDR3 reads TGTGCCAGCAGTTTGACGAAAGGGACAGGGGAGGGCTACACCTTC. Protein product: CASSLTKGTGEGYTF.

Only a few counts were recorded for this clonotype. J is TRBJ2-7 and V is TRBV3-1, with 10 bases fitting TRBD1. CDR3 size: 15 residues. V trimming: 6 bases; J trimming: 4 bases; junction bases outside the gene matches: 9. Germline CDR1 LGHDT, CDR2 YNNKEL (reference sequence). CDR3 coding DNA: TGTGCCAGCAGTGACCGGGACAGGGGACTGTACGAGCAGTACTTC. This translates into CASSDRDRGLYEQYF.

The chain combines TRBV5-1 with TRBJ2-5; possible D gene TRBD2, 6 bases. The CDR3 is made up of 16 amino acids. Trimming shortened V by 3 bases and J by 2 bases, and 17 bases separated the two germline ends. Germline CDR1 SGHRS, CDR2 YFSETQ. The chain's CDR3 is CASSSGVGPFQETQYF. For the CDR3, the DNA is TGCGCCAGCAGCTCGGGGGTAGGGCCCTTTCAAGAGACCCAGTACTTC.

Only a few counts were recorded for this clonotype. The V gene is TRBV2, the J gene TRBJ2-7; maybe TRBD2 (6 bases). CDR3 length equals 13 residues. Per germline, CDR1 SNHLY and CDR2 FYNNEI. With 7 bases removed from V and 4 bases from J, the gap between germline ends came to 14 bases. CDR3 amino acids: CASTLANVYEQYF. CDR3 nucleotide sequence: TGTGCCAGCACTCTAGCGAATGTTTACGAGCAGTACTTC.

This chain joins TRBV4-1 and TRBJ2-3, with a possible D match to TRBD1 (6 bases). The V and J ends lost 0 bases and 0 bases respectively, with 13 bases between them. The germline V gene has CDR1 MGHRA and CDR2 YSYEKL. There are 17 residues in the CDR3. DNA for the CDR3: TGCGCCAGCAGCCAAGATCGGGGCAGGGGCAGCACAGATACGCAGTATTTT. As protein: CASSQDRGRGSTDTQYF.

The table lists this clonotype with a few counts. The CDR3 DNA follows: TGCAGTGCTGGGGACCCCGGGCTCCTGGGCACAGATACGCAGTATTTT. It encodes CSAGDPGLLGTDTQYF. This chain connects TRBV20-1 to TRBJ2-3, with D possibly being TRBD1 or TRBD2 (5 bases each). This CDR3 spans 16 amino acids. From germline, CDR1 is DFQATT and CDR2 SNEGSKA (reference sequence). V dropped 5 bases and J dropped 1 base, with 19 bases sitting between them.

The genes are TRBV28 and TRBJ2-7; D unclear. Trimming removed 1 base at V and 4 bases at J, with 20 bases between. CDR3 size: 17 residues. Germline V lookup: CDR1 MDHEN, CDR2 SYDVKM. CDR3 nucleotide sequence: TGTGCCAGCAGTTTATCCCTCAGAGCAGCCCTCCCGTACGAGCAGTACTTC. Protein product: CASSLSLRAALPYEQYF.

The rearrangement joins TRBV28 to TRBJ2-7; D not resolved. CDR1 is MDHEN, CDR2 SYDVKM, per germline. The CDR3 is made up of 16 amino acids. Trimming removed 5 bases at V and 4 bases at J, with 21 bases between. The CDR3 is CASSTTLAPPMYEQYF. The CDR3 bases are TGTGCCAGCAGTACCACCTTGGCCCCCCCTATGTACGAGCAGTACTTC.

Notes on this clonotype: A read error may produce the germline difference seen at one junction end. The chain employs TRBV5-1 and TRBJ2-1; D possibly matches TRBD1 or TRBD2 (6 bases each). Germline CDR1 is SGHRS and CDR2 is YFSETQ. The CDR3 contains 19 residues. CDR3 residues: CASSSQEPTRGLSYNEQFF. CDR3 coding DNA: TGCGCCAGCAGCTCGCAAGAACCGACCCGGGGGCTCTCCTACAACGAGCAGTTCTTC.

This clonotype was seen many times. The CDR3 region has the DNA TGTGCCAGCAGCCAAGGACTAGCGGCAGAATACGAGCAGTACTTC. The encoded protein is CASSQGLAAEYEQYF. This chain links TRBV3-1 with TRBJ2-7; 9 positions agree with TRBD2. The V segment lost 1 base and the J segment 4 bases; nucleotides outside the gene matches: 5. The length of the CDR3 is 15 residues. Germline V CDR1 and CDR2: LGHDT, YNNKEL (reference sequence).

Details on this clonotype: A read error may explain this, as a much larger clone is one base away. This chain joins TRBV5-5 and TRBJ2-7; 11 nucleotides match TRBD1. Losses at the gene ends were 4 bases for V and 3 bases for J; bases not matched to a gene: 6. CDR3 length: 15 amino acids. CDR1 is SGHKS and CDR2 is YYEKEE in the germline V gene (reference sequence). The CDR3 is CASSLDRGLCYEQYF. The CDR3 region has the DNA TGTGCCAGCAGCCTGGACAGGGGGCTTTGCTACGAGCAGTACTTC.

The table lists this clonotype with many counts. The chain carries TRBV10-3 and TRBJ1-1; 8 bases match TRBD1. With V trimmed by 10 bases and J by 3 bases, 7 bases remained unmatched. There are 13 residues in the CDR3. Germline V gives CDR1 ENHRY, CDR2 SYGVKD. CDR3 DNA: TGTGCCACTAACAGGGGGGCTGACACTGAAGCTTTCTTT. Its protein is CATNRGADTEAFF.

The gene calls are TRBV10-2 and TRBJ2-7, with TRBD1 matching 12 bases. Germline CDR1 and CDR2: WSHSY and SAAADI. The CDR3 runs to 14 residues. After removal of 7 bases from V and 10 bases from J, the junction contained 11 bases not matched to a gene. CDR3 DNA sequence: TGCGCCAGCAAGAGGGACAGGGGGCAGGATGTACAGTACTTC. Amino acids: CASKRDRGQDVQYF.

This clonotype was picked up many times. The rearrangement joins TRBV6-1 to TRBJ2-3, with D unresolved. The CDR3 runs to 12 residues. Germline V gene sequence: CDR1 MNHNS, CDR2 SASEGT. V lost 2 bases and J lost 2, with 2 bases in between. CDR3 sequence (DNA): TGTGCCAGCAGTGAAACCACAGATACGCAGTATTTT. Translation: CASSETTDTQYF.

The chain employs TRBV20-1 and TRBJ2-7, with 11 bases that match TRBD2. Looked up from germline, CDR1 is DFQATT and CDR2 is SNEGSKA (reference sequence). V shed 1 base, J shed 0 bases, and the junction held 11 bases outside the gene matches. This CDR3 is 18 amino acids long. The CDR3 sequence is CSARAGLAVMASSYEQYF. The DNA of the CDR3 is TGCAGTGCTAGAGCGGGACTAGCGGTGATGGCGAGCTCCTACGAGCAGTACTTC.

This clonotype was seen repeatedly, ten times or more. V and J are TRBV6-4 and TRBJ2-6; D perhaps matches TRBD1 (5 bases). V dropped 10 bases and J dropped 2 bases, with 12 bases sitting between them. Germline-derived CDR1 and CDR2 are MRHNA and SNTAGT. The CDR3 totals 14 residues. This CDR3 is CATSDRAGANVLTF. The DNA of the CDR3 is TGTGCCACCTCCGACAGAGCTGGGGCCAACGTCCTGACTTTC.